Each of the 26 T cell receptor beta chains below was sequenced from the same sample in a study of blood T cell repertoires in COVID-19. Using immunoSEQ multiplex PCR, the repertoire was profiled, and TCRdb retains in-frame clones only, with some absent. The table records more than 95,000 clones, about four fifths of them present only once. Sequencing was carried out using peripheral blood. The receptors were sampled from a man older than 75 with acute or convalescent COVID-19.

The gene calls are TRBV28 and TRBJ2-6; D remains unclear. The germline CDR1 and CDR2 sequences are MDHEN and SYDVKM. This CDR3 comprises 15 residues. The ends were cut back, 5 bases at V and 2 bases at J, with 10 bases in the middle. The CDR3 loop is CASSSMRPGANVLTF. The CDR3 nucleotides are TGTGCCAGCAGTAGTATGCGTCCTGGGGCCAACGTCCTGACTTTC.

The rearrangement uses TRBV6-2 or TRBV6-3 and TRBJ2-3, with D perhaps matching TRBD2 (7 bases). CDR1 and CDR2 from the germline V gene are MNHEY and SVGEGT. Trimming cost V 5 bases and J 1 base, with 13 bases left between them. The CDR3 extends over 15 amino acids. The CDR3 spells CASSPRGGRTDTQYF. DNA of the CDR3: TGTGCCAGCAGTCCCCGCGGGGGCCGCACAGATACGCAGTATTTT.

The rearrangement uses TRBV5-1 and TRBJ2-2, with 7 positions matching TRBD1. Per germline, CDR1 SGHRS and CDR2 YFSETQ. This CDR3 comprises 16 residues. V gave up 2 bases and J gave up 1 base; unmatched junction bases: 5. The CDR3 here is CASSFTGARNTGELFF. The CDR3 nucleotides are TGCGCCAGCAGCTTTACAGGGGCTAGGAACACCGGGGAGCTGTTTTTT.

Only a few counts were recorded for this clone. CDR3 in DNA: TGCGCCAGCAGCTTGGCGGGGGACTCCTACGAGCAGTACTTC. This encodes CASSLAGDSYEQYF. V is TRBV5-1 and J is TRBJ2-7; a possible D gene is TRBD2 (6 bases). V lost 0 bases and J lost 0, with 7 bases in between. The CDR3 extends over 14 amino acids. Germline CDR1 reads SGHRS; CDR2 reads YFSETQ.

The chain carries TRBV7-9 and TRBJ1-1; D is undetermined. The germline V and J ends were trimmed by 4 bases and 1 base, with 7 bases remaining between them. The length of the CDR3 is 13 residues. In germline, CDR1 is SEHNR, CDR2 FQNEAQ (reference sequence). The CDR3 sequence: CASSYTANTEAFF. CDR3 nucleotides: TGTGCCAGCAGCTATACAGCGAACACTGAAGCTTTCTTT.

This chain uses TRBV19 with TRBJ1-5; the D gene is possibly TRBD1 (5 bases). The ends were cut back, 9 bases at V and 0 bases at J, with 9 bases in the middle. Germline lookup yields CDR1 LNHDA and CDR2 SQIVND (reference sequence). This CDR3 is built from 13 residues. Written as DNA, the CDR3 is TGTGCCAGCAAACAGGATAGCAATCAGCCCCAGCATTTT. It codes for CASKQDSNQPQHF. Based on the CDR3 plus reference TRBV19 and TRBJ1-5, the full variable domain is DGGITQSPKYLFRKEGQNVTLSCEQNLNHDAMYWYRQDPGQGLRLIYYSQIVNDFQKGDIAEGYSVSREKKESFPLTVTSAQKNPTAFYLCASKQDSNQPQHFGDGTRLSIL.

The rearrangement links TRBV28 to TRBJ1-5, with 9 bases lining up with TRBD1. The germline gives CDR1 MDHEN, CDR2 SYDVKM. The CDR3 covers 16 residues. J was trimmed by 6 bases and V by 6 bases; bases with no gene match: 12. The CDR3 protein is CASSPPRQGGAQPQHF. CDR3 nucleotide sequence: TGTGCCAGCAGCCCTCCTCGACAGGGGGGGGCTCAGCCCCAGCATTTT.

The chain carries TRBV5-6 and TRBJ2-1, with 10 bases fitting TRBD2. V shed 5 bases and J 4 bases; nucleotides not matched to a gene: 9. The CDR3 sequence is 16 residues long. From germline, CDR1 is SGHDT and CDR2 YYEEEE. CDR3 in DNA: TGTGCCAGCAGTCTCCTAGCGGGAGAACCTTACAATGAGCAGTTCTTC. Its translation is CASSLLAGEPYNEQFF.

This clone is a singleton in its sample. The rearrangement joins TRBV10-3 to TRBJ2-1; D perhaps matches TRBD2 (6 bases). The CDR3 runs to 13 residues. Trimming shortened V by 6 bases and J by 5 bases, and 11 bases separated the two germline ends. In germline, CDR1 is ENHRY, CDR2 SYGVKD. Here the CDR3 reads CAIRGTGDNEQFF. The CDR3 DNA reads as TGTGCCATCAGAGGGACTGGAGACAATGAGCAGTTCTTC.

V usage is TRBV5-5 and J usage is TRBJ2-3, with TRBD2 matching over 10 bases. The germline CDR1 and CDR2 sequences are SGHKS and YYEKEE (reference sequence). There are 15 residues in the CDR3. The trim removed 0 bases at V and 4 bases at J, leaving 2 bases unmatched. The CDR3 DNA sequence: TGTGCCAGCAGCTTGGAAGGACTAGCGGCAGATACGCAGTATTTT. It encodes CASSLEGLAADTQYF.

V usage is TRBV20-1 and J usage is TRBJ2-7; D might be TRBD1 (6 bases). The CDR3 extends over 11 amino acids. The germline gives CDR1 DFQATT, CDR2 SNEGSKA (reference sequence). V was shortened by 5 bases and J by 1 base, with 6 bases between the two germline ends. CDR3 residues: CSAGQSYEQYF. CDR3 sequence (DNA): TGCAGTGCTGGACAGTCCTACGAGCAGTACTTC.

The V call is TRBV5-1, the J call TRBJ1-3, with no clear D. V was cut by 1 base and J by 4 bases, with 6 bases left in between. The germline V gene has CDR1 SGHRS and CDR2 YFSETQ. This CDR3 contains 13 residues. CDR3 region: CASSLSVGNTIYF. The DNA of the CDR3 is TGCGCCAGCAGCTTGTCCGTAGGAAACACCATATATTTT.

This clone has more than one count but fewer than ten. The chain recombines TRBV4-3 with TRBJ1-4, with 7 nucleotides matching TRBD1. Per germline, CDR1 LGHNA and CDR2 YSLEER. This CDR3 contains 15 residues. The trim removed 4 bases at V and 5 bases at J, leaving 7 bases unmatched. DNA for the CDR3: TGCGCCAGCAGCCGAGTACAGGGGCTCAATGAAAAACTGTTTTTT. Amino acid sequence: CASSRVQGLNEKLFF.

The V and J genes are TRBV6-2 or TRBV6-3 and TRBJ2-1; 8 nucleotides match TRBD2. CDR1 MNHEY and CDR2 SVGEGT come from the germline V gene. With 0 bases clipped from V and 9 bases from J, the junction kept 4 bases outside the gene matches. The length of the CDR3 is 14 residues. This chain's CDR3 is CASSYSGTRREQFF. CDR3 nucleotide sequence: TGTGCCAGCAGTTACTCAGGGACTAGACGTGAGCAGTTCTTC.

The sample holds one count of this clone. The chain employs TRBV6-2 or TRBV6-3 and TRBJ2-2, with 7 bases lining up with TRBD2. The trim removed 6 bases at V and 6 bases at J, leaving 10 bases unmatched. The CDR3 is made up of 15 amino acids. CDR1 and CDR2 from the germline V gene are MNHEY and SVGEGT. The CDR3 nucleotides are TGTGCCAGCAGCCTGACTAGCCCCGGGTCCGGGGAGCTGTTTTTT. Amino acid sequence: CASSLTSPGSGELFF.

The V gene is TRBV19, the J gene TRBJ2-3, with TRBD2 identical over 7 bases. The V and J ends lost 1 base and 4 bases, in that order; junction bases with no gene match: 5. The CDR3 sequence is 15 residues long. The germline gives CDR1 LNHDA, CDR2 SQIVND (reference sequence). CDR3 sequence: CASSIAGGSADTQYF. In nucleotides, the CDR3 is TGTGCCAGTAGTATAGCGGGGGGTTCGGCAGATACGCAGTATTTT. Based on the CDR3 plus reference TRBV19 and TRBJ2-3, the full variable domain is DGGITQSPKYLFRKEGQNVTLSCEQNLNHDAMYWYRQDPGQGLRLIYYSQIVNDFQKGDIAEGYSVSREKKESFPLTVTSAQKNPTAFYLCASSIAGGSADTQYFGPGTRLTVL.

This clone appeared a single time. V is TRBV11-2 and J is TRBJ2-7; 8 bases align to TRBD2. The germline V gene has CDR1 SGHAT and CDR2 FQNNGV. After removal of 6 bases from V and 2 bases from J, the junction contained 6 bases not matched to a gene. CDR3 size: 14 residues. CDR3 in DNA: TGTGCCAGCAGGCATAGCGGGGATCCCTACGAGCAGTACTTC. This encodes CASRHSGDPYEQYF.

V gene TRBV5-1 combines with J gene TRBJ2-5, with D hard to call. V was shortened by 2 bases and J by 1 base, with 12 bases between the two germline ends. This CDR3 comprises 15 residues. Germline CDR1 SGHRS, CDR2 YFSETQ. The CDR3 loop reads CASSFGGLSQETQYF. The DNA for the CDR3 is TGCGCCAGCAGCTTCGGCGGCCTTAGCCAAGAGACCCAGTACTTC.

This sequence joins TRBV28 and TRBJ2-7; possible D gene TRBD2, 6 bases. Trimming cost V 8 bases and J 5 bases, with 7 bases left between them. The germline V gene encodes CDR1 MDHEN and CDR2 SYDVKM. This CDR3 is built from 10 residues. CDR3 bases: TGTGCCAGCGGAGGGCACGAGCAGTACTTC. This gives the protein CASGGHEQYF.

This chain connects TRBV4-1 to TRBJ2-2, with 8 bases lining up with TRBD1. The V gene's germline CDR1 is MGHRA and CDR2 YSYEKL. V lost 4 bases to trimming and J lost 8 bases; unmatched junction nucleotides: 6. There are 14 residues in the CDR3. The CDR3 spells CASSPYDRGGELFF. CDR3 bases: TGCGCCAGCAGCCCTTATGACAGGGGTGGGGAGCTGTTTTTT.

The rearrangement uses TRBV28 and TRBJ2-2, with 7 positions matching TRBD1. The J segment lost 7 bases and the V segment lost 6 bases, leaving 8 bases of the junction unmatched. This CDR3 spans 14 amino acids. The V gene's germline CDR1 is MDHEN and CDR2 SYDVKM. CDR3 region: CASRETGMNGELFF. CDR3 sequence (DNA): TGTGCCAGCAGGGAGACAGGGATGAACGGGGAGCTGTTTTTT. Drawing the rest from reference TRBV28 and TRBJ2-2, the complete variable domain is DVKVTQSSRYLVKRTGEKVFLECVQDMDHENMFWYRQDPGLGLRLIYFSYDVKMKEKGDIPEGYSVSREKKERFSLILESASTNQTSMYLCASRETGMNGELFFGEGSRLTVL.

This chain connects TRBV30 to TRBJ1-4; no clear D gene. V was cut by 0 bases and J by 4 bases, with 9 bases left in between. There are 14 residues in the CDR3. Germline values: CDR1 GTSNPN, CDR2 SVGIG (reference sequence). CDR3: CAWSVQRDNEKLFF. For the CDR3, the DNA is TGTGCCTGGAGTGTACAGAGAGATAATGAAAAACTGTTTTTT.

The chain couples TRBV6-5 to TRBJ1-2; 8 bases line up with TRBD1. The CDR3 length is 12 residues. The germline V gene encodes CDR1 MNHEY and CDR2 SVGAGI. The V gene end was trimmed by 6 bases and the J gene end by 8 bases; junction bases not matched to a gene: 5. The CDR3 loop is CASSPGGRGYTF. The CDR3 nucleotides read TGTGCCAGCAGCCCAGGGGGCAGAGGCTACACCTTC.

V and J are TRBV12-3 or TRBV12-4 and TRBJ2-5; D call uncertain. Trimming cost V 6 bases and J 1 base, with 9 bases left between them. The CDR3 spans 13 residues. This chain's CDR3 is CASRPDTQETQYF. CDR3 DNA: TGTGCCAGCAGGCCCGACACCCAAGAGACCCAGTACTTC.

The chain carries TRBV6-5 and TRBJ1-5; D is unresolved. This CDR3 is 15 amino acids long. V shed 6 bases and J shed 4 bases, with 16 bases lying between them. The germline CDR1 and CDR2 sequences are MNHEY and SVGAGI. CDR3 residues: CASRSGRLSNQPQHF. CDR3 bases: TGTGCCAGCAGGTCTGGGAGGCTTAGTAATCAGCCCCAGCATTTT.

Written as DNA, the CDR3 is TGTGCCAGCAGTAGACTAGCGGGAGCGACTGAGCAGTTCTTC. Its translation: CASSRLAGATEQFF. This chain uses TRBV6-5 with TRBJ2-1, with 12 bases fitting TRBD2. Germline CDR1 is MNHEY and CDR2 is SVGAGI. The CDR3 is made up of 14 amino acids. After removal of 5 bases from V and 9 bases from J, the junction contained 5 bases not matched to a gene.